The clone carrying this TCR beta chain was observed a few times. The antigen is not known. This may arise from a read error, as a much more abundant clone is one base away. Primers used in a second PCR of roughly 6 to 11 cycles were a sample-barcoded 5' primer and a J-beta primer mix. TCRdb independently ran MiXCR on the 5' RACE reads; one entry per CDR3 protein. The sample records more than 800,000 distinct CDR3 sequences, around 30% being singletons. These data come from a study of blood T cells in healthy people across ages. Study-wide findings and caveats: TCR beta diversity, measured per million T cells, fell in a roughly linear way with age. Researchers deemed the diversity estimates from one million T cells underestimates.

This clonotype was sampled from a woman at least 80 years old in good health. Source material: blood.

DNA for the CDR3: TGTGCCAGCAGTTTATCCAGTCTCGAGCAGTACTTC. Protein sequence: CASSLSSLEQYF. V is TRBV12-3 or TRBV12-4 and J is TRBJ2-5; unclear D gene. TRBJ2-7 explains the end of the DNA better; the J call may be wrong. The CDR3 is made up of 12 amino acids.